Below, one TCR beta chain is given with its context. Its cognate antigen is unknown. An end of the junction differs from the germline gene, which may be a read error. The record originates from a study of shared clonotypes between healthy human individuals. Germline V gives CDR1 SGHRS, CDR2 YFSETQ. The CDR3 sequence is 13 residues long. DNA at around 210 ng, 25,000 to 30,000 T cell genomes, went into sorted-subset replicate PCRs. Repertoires were generated with immunoSEQ multiplex PCR, while TCRdb's copy carries only in-frame clones and drops some. The data contain a few million clones, about 92% of them singletons. General study findings and limits: Generation probabilities were higher for clonotypes shared across all four sorted-subset donors than for unshared ones.

This sequence originates from a man aged 18 to 29 in good health. Sequenced: naive CD4+ T cells sorted from blood. This sample's subset: CD45RA+ positively selected. V is TRBV5-1 and J is TRBJ1-2; no firm D call. The CDR3 sequence: CANSPPGGYGYTF. Written as DNA, the CDR3 is TGCGCCAACAGCCCACCCGGAGGCTATGGCTACACCTTC.